The text below deals with one T cell receptor (beta chain). Its antigen is currently unknown. TCRdb re-called the RT-PCR reads with MiXCR, one entry per CDR3 protein. The sample holds about 620,000 distinct CDR3 sequences, around 11% seen once. The trim removed 6 bases at V and 3 bases at J, leaving 10 bases unmatched. Germline V CDR1 and CDR2: ENHRY, SYGVKD. The CDR3 contains 16 residues. This entry belongs to a study of response to subunit inactivated influenza vaccine. Regarding the study as a whole: The authors offered the suggestion that each seasonal influenza vaccination recruits few new T cells.

This sample comprised PBMCs from blood, obtained on the day of vaccination. The sequence was collected from a man aged 50 to 59 who received an inactivated influenza vaccine. V and J are TRBV10-3 and TRBJ2-7, with 11 bases aligning to TRBD2. DNA for the CDR3: TGTGCCATCAGGGGGGTTTTGGGGACTAGCGGCTACGAGCAGTACTTC. This gives the protein CAIRGVLGTSGYEQYF.